The next 23 T cell receptor beta chains were all read from a single sample in a study of control samples from healthy donors and cancer patients. The protocol was immunoSEQ multiplex PCR, while the TCRdb copy is restricted to in-frame clones and leaves out a portion. The table shows 150,000 to 200,000 clones, with about nine tenths occurring only once. Sequenced: blood. Receptors were obtained from a woman between 40 and 55 years old in good health.

The CDR3, as DNA: TGTGCCAGCTCACCGACAGGGGGAAAGTCTGGAAACACCATATATTTT. Translation: CASSPTGGKSGNTIYF. The chain is built from TRBV18 and TRBJ1-3; 9 nucleotides line up with TRBD1. Per germline, CDR1 KGHSH and CDR2 LQKENI. This CDR3 has 16 residues. V was clipped by 3 bases and J by 1 base; unmatched bases: 4.

Written as DNA, the CDR3 is TGTGCCAGCAGCTTGAAGGGTAATGAAAAACTGTTTTTT. Translated, it gives CASSLKGNEKLFF. This chain connects TRBV5-6 to TRBJ1-4, with no clear D. The germline V and J ends were trimmed by 1 base and 4 bases, with 5 bases remaining between them. Germline V gene lookup returns CDR1 SGHDT and CDR2 YYEEEE. The CDR3 consists of 13 residues.

The chain carries TRBV5-5 and TRBJ1-4; TRBD1 is a possible D gene (5 bases). The germline V and J ends were trimmed by 4 bases and 1 base, with 17 bases remaining between them. Germline CDR1 SGHKS, CDR2 YYEKEE (reference sequence). This CDR3 is built from 17 residues. The CDR3 region has the DNA TGTGCCAGCAGCAGAGTCGGGACCGTCCAAACTAATGAAAAACTGTTTTTT. This sequence encodes CASSRVGTVQTNEKLFF.

For this clone: The junction differs from germline at one of its ends, possibly a read error. This chain uses TRBV11-2 with TRBJ1-6, with D possibly TRBD1 on 6 matching bases. The CDR3 contains 15 residues. Germline V gene data show CDR1 as SGHAT and CDR2 as FQNNGV. Here the CDR3 reads CATSLEGVASSPLHF. The CDR3 nucleotides are TGTGCCACCAGCTTAGAGGGGGTAGCAAGTTCACCCCTCCACTTT.

Written as DNA, the CDR3 is TGCGCCAGCAGCCTGGGGACGGTGAACACTGAAGCTTTCTTT. Translating gives CASSLGTVNTEAFF. The chain has TRBV4-1 and TRBJ1-1; tentative D call: TRBD1 (5 bases). Trimming left V 4 bases short and J 0 bases short, with 9 bases between. The CDR3 is made up of 14 amino acids. The germline CDR1 and CDR2 sequences are MGHRA and YSYEKL.

This clone was detected only once. The chain carries TRBV27 and TRBJ2-7; D perhaps matches TRBD2 (5 bases). Germline V CDR1 and CDR2: MNHEY, SMNVEV (reference sequence). The CDR3 length is 14 residues. V was cut by 3 bases and J by 6 bases, with 15 bases left in between. Here the CDR3 reads CASSFSSTLSEQYF. The CDR3 DNA sequence: TGTGCCAGCAGTTTTTCTAGCACCCTTAGCGAGCAGTACTTC.

For the CDR3, the DNA is TGCGCCAGCAGCCAACTTAGCGGGGGGGCGGTCTGGGAGACCCAGTACTTC. This encodes CASSQLSGGAVWETQYF. The rearrangement links TRBV4-1 to TRBJ2-5; 11 positions match TRBD2. Germline CDR1 reads MGHRA; CDR2 reads YSYEKL. The V segment lost 2 bases and the J segment 5 bases; nucleotides outside the gene matches: 10. CDR3 size: 17 residues.

The rearrangement links TRBV5-1 to TRBJ1-1; 8 bases agree with TRBD1. This CDR3 has 13 residues. Germline CDR1 reads SGHRS; CDR2 reads YFSETQ. V dropped 2 bases and J dropped 8; count of bases not matched to a gene: 5. The CDR3 protein is CASSFGTGLEAFF. In nucleotides, the CDR3 is TGCGCCAGCAGCTTCGGGACAGGCCTCGAAGCTTTCTTT.

This chain links TRBV7-9 with TRBJ2-5; no clear D. There are 13 residues in the CDR3. Germline V gives CDR1 SEHNR, CDR2 FQNEAQ (reference sequence). Trimming removed 8 bases at V and 4 bases at J, with 14 bases between. CDR3: CASLAGFLETQYF. CDR3 nucleotides: TGTGCCAGCCTGGCAGGATTTTTAGAGACCCAGTACTTC.

The chain employs TRBV5-6 and TRBJ1-5, with 7 positions matching TRBD1. Germline CDR1 reads SGHDT; CDR2 reads YYEEEE. CDR3 size: 14 residues. The junction had 4 bases not matched to a gene; V was cut back by 4 bases and J by 3 bases. This chain's CDR3 is CASSRTGDNQPQHF. CDR3 coding DNA: TGTGCCAGCAGCAGGACAGGAGACAATCAGCCCCAGCATTTT.

The chain has TRBV25-1 and TRBJ2-1; 12 nucleotides agree with TRBD2. J lost 10 bases, V lost 2 bases, and 6 bases had no gene match. The CDR3 runs 15 residues. Germline CDR1 MGHDK, CDR2 SYGVNS. The CDR3 protein is CASSEASGGASEQFF. As DNA, the CDR3 is TGTGCCAGCAGTGAAGCTAGCGGGGGGGCCTCCGAGCAGTTCTTC.

The chain joins TRBV25-1 to TRBJ1-2; 12 bases fit TRBD1. CDR3 length: 15 amino acids. Losses at the gene ends were 3 bases for V and 8 bases for J; bases not matched to a gene: 7. CDR1 and CDR2 from the germline V gene are MGHDK and SYGVNS. CDR3 residues: CASSEVGTGGKGYTF. CDR3 coding DNA: TGTGCCAGCAGTGAGGTTGGGACAGGGGGCAAAGGCTACACCTTC.

The chain recombines TRBV5-1 with TRBJ1-3, with 8 bases fitting TRBD1. V was pared by 4 bases and J by 8 bases, with 5 bases of the junction left unmatched. Germline V gives CDR1 SGHRS, CDR2 YFSETQ. The CDR3 is 13 residues long. CDR3 residues: CASSPGQADTIYF. CDR3 bases: TGCGCCAGCAGCCCGGGACAGGCGGACACCATATATTTT.

This clone came up a few times. The V gene is TRBV28, the J gene TRBJ1-5; D gene ambiguous. V shed 10 bases and J shed 3 bases, with 10 bases lying between them. Germline V lookup: CDR1 MDHEN, CDR2 SYDVKM. The CDR3 is made up of 12 amino acids. The CDR3 is CATGGNNQPQHF. The DNA of the CDR3 is TGTGCCACCGGAGGAAACAATCAGCCCCAGCATTTT.

V and J are TRBV24-1 and TRBJ2-3; the D gene is possibly TRBD1 (5 bases). This CDR3 has 13 residues. Germline assignment: CDR1 KGHDR and CDR2 SFDVKD. The V end was cut by 5 bases, the J end by 3 bases, with 8 bases between. CDR3 DNA sequence: TGTGCCACCAGTGCGCAGGGTACAGATACGCAGTATTTT. Its translation is CATSAQGTDTQYF.

The chain couples TRBV25-1 to TRBJ1-2, with a tentative D call TRBD1 (5 bases). V was cut by 6 bases and J by 8 bases, with 13 bases left in between. This CDR3 comprises 12 residues. Germline CDR1 MGHDK, CDR2 SYGVNS. Here the CDR3 DNA reads TGTGCCAGCAGCTTTGGGGGAGGAGGCTACACCTTC. As protein: CASSFGGGGYTF.

This rearrangement joins TRBV4-2 to TRBJ1-1; D is unclear. Trimming cost V 1 base and J 11 bases, with 17 bases left between them. CDR3 length: 14 amino acids. The V gene's germline CDR1 is LGHNA and CDR2 YNFKEQ. The CDR3 here is CASSQVEGKVGAFF. The CDR3 region has the DNA TGTGCCAGCAGCCAAGTTGAGGGAAAGGTTGGGGCTTTCTTT.

This chain links TRBV18 with TRBJ2-1; D possibly corresponds to TRBD1 (5 bases). Germline assignment: CDR1 KGHSH and CDR2 LQKENI. This CDR3 region has 17 residues. V shed 1 base and J shed 6 bases, with 19 bases lying between them. CDR3: CASSPQVGQGGSNEQFF. The CDR3 coding sequence is TGTGCCAGCTCACCACAGGTAGGGCAGGGCGGCTCCAATGAGCAGTTCTTC. The variable domain in full, with the rest retrieved from reference TRBV18 and TRBJ2-1, is NAGVMQNPRHLVRRRGQEARLRCSPMKGHSHVYWYRQLPEEGLKFMVYLQKENIIDESGMPKERFSAEFPKEGPSILRIQQVVRGDSAAYFCASSPQVGQGGSNEQFFGPGTRLTVL.

This clone appeared a few times. The V and J genes are TRBV5-4 and TRBJ2-7; the D gene could be TRBD1 or TRBD2 (6 bases each). Per the germline V gene, CDR1 is SGHNT and CDR2 is YYREEE (reference sequence). The CDR3 runs to 16 residues. V lost 4 bases, J lost 2 bases, and 19 bases lay in between. The CDR3 DNA reads as TGTGCCAGCAGCCGCGGCCTAAGGGGGGCAACCTACGAGCAGTACTTC. Its protein is CASSRGLRGATYEQYF. The full variable domain, its missing parts supplied by reference TRBV5-4 and TRBJ2-7, is ETGVTQSPTHLIKTRGQQVTLRCSSQSGHNTVSWYQQALGQGPQFIFQYYREEENGRGNFPPRFSGLQFPNYSSELNVNALELDDSALYLCASSRGLRGATYEQYFGPGTRLTVT.

The chain links TRBV2 to TRBJ2-1; perhaps TRBD1 as D (6 bases). This CDR3 is built from 14 residues. In germline, CDR1 is SNHLY, CDR2 FYNNEI. V dropped 8 bases and J dropped 5 bases, with 16 bases sitting between them. The CDR3 region is CASGFTGWNNEQFF. The DNA of the CDR3 is TGTGCCAGCGGGTTTACAGGGTGGAACAATGAGCAGTTCTTC.

V gene TRBV19 combines with J gene TRBJ1-3, with D uncertain. V gave up 3 bases and J gave up 2 bases, with 11 bases separating them. The CDR3 runs 15 residues. Germline loops: CDR1 LNHDA, CDR2 SQIVND (reference sequence). Written as DNA, the CDR3 is TGTGCCAGTAGTATGGATCCCTATACTGGAAACACCATATATTTT. This sequence encodes CASSMDPYTGNTIYF.

J is TRBJ2-1 and V is TRBV7-8, with D uncertain. The germline V gene has CDR1 SGHVS and CDR2 FQNEAQ. This CDR3 is 14 amino acids long. V lost 5 bases, J lost 4 bases, and 12 bases lay in between. CDR3 nucleotides: TGTGCCAGCAGCCGCAGCCCCAGGTACAATGAGCAGTTCTTC. It encodes CASSRSPRYNEQFF.

This chain uses TRBV5-6 with TRBJ2-7; 10 bases fit TRBD2. The CDR3 consists of 19 residues. Germline lookup yields CDR1 SGHDT and CDR2 YYEEEE. After removal of 0 bases from V and 0 bases from J, the junction contained 12 bases not matched to a gene. The CDR3 DNA is TGTGCCAGCAGCTTGGCGTGGGCTAGCGGGGGCCTCAGCTCCTACGAGCAGTACTTC. Translating it yields CASSLAWASGGLSSYEQYF.